Sequencing of this TCR beta chain was carried out in a study of blood T cell repertoires in COVID-19. Turning to the study itself: Researchers got acute and convalescent COVID-19 samples from the United States, Italy and Spain.

Germline assignment: CDR1 LNHDA and CDR2 SQIVND (reference sequence). With V trimmed by 6 bases and J by 1 base, 6 bases remained unmatched. This CDR3 spans 15 amino acids. Here immunoSEQ multiplex PCR was the method, and the copy in TCRdb shows in-frame clones only, minus some. The sample consists of about 230,000 clones, 81% of them appearing once. The sequenced material came from peripheral blood. This chain links TRBV19 with TRBJ2-3; 8 bases agree with TRBD1. The receptor was derived from a woman older than 75 with acute or convalescent COVID-19. This CDR3 reads CASRQGVWGTDTQYF. The CDR3 coding sequence is TGTGCCAGTAGACAGGGGGTTTGGGGCACAGATACGCAGTATTTT.